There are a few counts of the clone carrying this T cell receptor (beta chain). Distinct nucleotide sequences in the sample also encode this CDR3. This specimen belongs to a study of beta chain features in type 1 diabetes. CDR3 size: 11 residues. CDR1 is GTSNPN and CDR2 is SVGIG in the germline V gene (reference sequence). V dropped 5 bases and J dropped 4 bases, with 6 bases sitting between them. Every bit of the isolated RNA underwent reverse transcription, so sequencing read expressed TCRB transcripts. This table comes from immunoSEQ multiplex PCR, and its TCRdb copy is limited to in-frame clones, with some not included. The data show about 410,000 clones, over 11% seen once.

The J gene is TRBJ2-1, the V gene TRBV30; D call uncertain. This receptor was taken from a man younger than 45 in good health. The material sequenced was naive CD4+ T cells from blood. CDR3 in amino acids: CAWRGYNEQFF. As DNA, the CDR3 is TGTGCCTGGCGCGGATACAATGAGCAGTTCTTC.